The present entry profiles one T cell receptor (beta chain) with its context. Its antigen is not known. CDR1 is SGHAT, CDR2 FQNNGV, per germline. The CDR3 extends over 15 amino acids. V lost 4 bases and J lost 3; bases outside the gene matches: 8. The study excluded patients with other autoimmune diseases, uncontrolled infections, pregnancy or lactation. The data were obtained in a study of Graves' ophthalmopathy and Graves' hyperthyroidism. Findings and limits, study-wide: Ophthalmopathy cases were distinguished from stable hyperthyroidism by a 13-signature model, reaching 85% to 90% sensitivity and about 80% specificity. Blood shared most expanded thyroid clonotypes above 0.001 frequency.

TCR beta CDR3 amplification used RNA transcripts. After a first-round RT-PCR with HTBI primers, a second-round multiplex PCR was run. TCRdb analysed the multiplex PCR reads with MiXCR anew, one entry per CDR3 protein. The profile shows just over 600,000 distinct CDR3 sequences, about 24% of them singletons. The rearrangement links TRBV11-2 to TRBJ2-7; TRBD2 agrees at 8 bases. The sequenced material came from peripheral blood. This sequence originates from a woman aged 18-35 years with stable Graves' hyperthyroidism. Some clones in this sample may be carry-over from other donors' samples. CDR3 in amino acids: CASSSKAGVIYEQYF. In DNA form, the CDR3 reads TGTGCCAGCAGCTCAAAAGCGGGAGTGATCTACGAGCAGTACTTC.